Following are 29 T cell receptor beta chains from one sample sequenced in a study of cytomegalovirus exposure and HLA in healthy donors. The primer mix had 60 Vbeta and 13 Jbeta primers. Repertoires were generated with immunoSEQ multiplex PCR, while TCRdb's copy carries only in-frame clones and drops some. The data hold 100,000 to 150,000 clones, with 70% to 80% observed a single time. Sequenced material: PBMCs. These TCRs come from a woman aged 60-75 years in good health and CMV-seronegative.

The chain combines TRBV6-5 with TRBJ2-7, with D perhaps matching TRBD1 (5 bases). This CDR3 has 14 residues. Germline V gives CDR1 MNHEY, CDR2 SVGAGI. The V end lost 5 bases, the J end lost 4 bases, and 15 bases lay between the germline ends. As DNA, the CDR3 is TGTGCCAGCAGTCCCAGGGAAGGTCATTACGAGCAGTACTTC. Its translation: CASSPREGHYEQYF.

The chain joins TRBV2 to TRBJ2-7, with 13 bases lining up with TRBD2. Germline trimming cut 4 bases from V and 4 bases from J; bases unmatched to any gene: 10. The CDR3 has 17 amino acids. Germline-derived CDR1 and CDR2 are SNHLY and FYNNEI. The CDR3 loop reads CASSVPLRLAGGYEQYF. The CDR3 DNA sequence: TGTGCCAGCAGTGTCCCTCTTCGACTAGCGGGAGGTTACGAGCAGTACTTC.

This chain connects TRBV9 to TRBJ2-7, with TRBD1 identical over 8 bases. Germline V gene lookup returns CDR1 SGDLS and CDR2 YYNGEE. The CDR3 has 17 residues. V shed 0 bases, J shed 0 bases, and the junction held 8 bases outside the gene matches. The CDR3 here is CASSVGLGTGFSYEQYF. In DNA form, the CDR3 reads TGTGCCAGCAGCGTAGGTCTTGGGACAGGCTTCTCCTACGAGCAGTACTTC.

The chain joins TRBV30 to TRBJ1-1; possible D gene TRBD1, 6 bases. Germline CDR1 reads GTSNPN; CDR2 reads SVGIG (reference sequence). V was cut by 3 bases and J by 5 bases, with 13 bases left in between. CDR3 length equals 13 residues. In nucleotides, the CDR3 is TGTGCCTGGAGACGGGGCAGGGGAACTGAAGCTTTCTTT. Translation: CAWRRGRGTEAFF.

The J gene is TRBJ1-5, the V gene TRBV10-2; no definite D call. The CDR3 has 13 amino acids. Germline-derived CDR1 and CDR2 are WSHSY and SAAADI. V dropped 5 bases and J dropped 6 bases, with 11 bases sitting between them. The CDR3 loop is CASSNPSGQPQHF. The CDR3 DNA reads TGCGCCAGCAGTAACCCGTCGGGTCAGCCCCAGCATTTT.

The genes are TRBV18 and TRBJ1-4, with a possible D match to TRBD1 (6 bases). Trimming left V 3 bases short and J 17 bases short, with 16 bases between. Looked up from germline, CDR1 is KGHSH and CDR2 is LQKENI. This CDR3 spans 12 amino acids. CDR3 DNA: TGTGCCAGCTCACCTAATGGGTGGGACAATTTTTTT. Translation gives CASSPNGWDNFF.

Regarding this clone: The junction and the germline gene differ at one end; a read error may be behind it. This chain connects TRBV10-3 to TRBJ2-2; 7 nucleotides match TRBD2. Germline values: CDR1 ENHRY, CDR2 SYGVKD. CDR3 length: 13 residues. The CDR3 sequence: CALGLENAGELFF. The CDR3 region has the DNA TGTGCCCTAGGACTAGAGAACGCCGGGGAGCTGTTTTTT.

This clone was counted only a few times. This chain joins TRBV7-3 and TRBJ2-1; 8 bases fit TRBD1. The V segment lost 3 bases and the J segment 8 bases; nucleotides outside the gene matches: 3. The CDR3 has 13 amino acids. CDR1 is SGHTA, CDR2 FQGTGA, per germline. The CDR3 here is CASSFDRGDEQFF. The CDR3 bases are TGTGCCAGCAGCTTCGACAGGGGCGATGAGCAGTTCTTC.

This clone has more than one count but fewer than ten. The rearrangement links TRBV7-8 to TRBJ2-5, with 11 positions matching TRBD2. The J call could be wrong; TRBJ2-7 is a better fit for the DNA end. The CDR3 runs to 19 residues. CDR1 is SGHVS, CDR2 FQNEAQ, per germline. CDR3: CASSLGRLRVAGGPYEQYF. CDR3 in DNA: TGTGCCAGCAGCTTGGGGCGCCTCCGAGTAGCGGGAGGGCCCTACGAGCAGTACTTC.

V usage is TRBV27 and J usage is TRBJ1-5, with TRBD1 identical over 7 bases. With V trimmed by 3 bases and J by 4 bases, 9 bases remained unmatched. Germline values: CDR1 MNHEY, CDR2 SMNVEV (reference sequence). CDR3 length equals 16 residues. CDR3 protein: CASSFPGQDPNQPQHF. CDR3 sequence (DNA): TGTGCCAGCAGTTTCCCCGGACAGGACCCTAATCAGCCCCAGCATTTT.

The V gene is TRBV28, the J gene TRBJ1-4; the D gene is possibly TRBD1 (6 bases). This CDR3 region has 17 residues. Between the trimmed V and J ends, which lost 5 bases and 0 bases, there was a span of 16 bases. Germline V gene data show CDR1 as MDHEN and CDR2 as SYDVKM. The CDR3 loop reads CASSTRGAAATNEKLFF. The CDR3 nucleotides read TGTGCCAGCAGTACCCGGGGGGCCGCCGCAACTAATGAAAAACTGTTTTTT.

This clone was observed once. As DNA, the CDR3 is TGTGCCTGGACGGGACAGCCCTACGAGCAGTACTTC. This sequence encodes CAWTGQPYEQYF. The chain carries TRBV30 and TRBJ2-7; TRBD1 matches 7 bases. This CDR3 comprises 12 residues. Germline V gives CDR1 GTSNPN, CDR2 SVGIG (reference sequence). Unmatched junction bases numbered 2, after V lost 4 bases and J lost 2 bases.

With regard to this clone: At one of its ends the junction is not consistent with the germline gene, which may arise from a read error. The V gene is TRBV7-9, the J gene TRBJ1-5; D possibly corresponds to TRBD1 (6 bases). CDR3 size: 16 residues. Germline-derived CDR1 and CDR2 are SEHNR and FQNEAQ (reference sequence). The DNA of the CDR3 is TGTTCCAGCAGCTCCCCGGGGAGGGGGAGCAATCAGCCCCAGCATTTT. Translated, it gives CSSSSPGRGSNQPQHF.

The chain is built from TRBV4-1 and TRBJ2-7; 7 nucleotides match TRBD1. With 8 bases clipped from V and 2 bases from J, the junction kept 3 bases outside the gene matches. Germline V CDR1 and CDR2: MGHRA, YSYEKL. The CDR3 consists of 12 residues. CDR3 region: CASSQGAYEQYF. The CDR3 region has the DNA TGCGCCAGCTCCCAGGGGGCCTACGAGCAGTACTTC.

The V call is TRBV2, the J call TRBJ1-1; TRBD1 aligns across 7 bases. Germline CDR1 is SNHLY and CDR2 is FYNNEI. The CDR3 has 12 amino acids. The CDR3 DNA reads TGTGCGTCAGGACAGGCAAACACTGAAGCTTTCTTT. Amino acids: CASGQANTEAFF.

This clone has only a few counts. The V gene is TRBV9, the J gene TRBJ1-1; 9 bases align to TRBD1. The CDR3 contains 15 residues. Germline values: CDR1 SGDLS, CDR2 YYNGEE. V shed 3 bases, J shed 0 bases, and the junction held 3 bases outside the gene matches. The CDR3 spells CASSGYRGLNTEAFF. CDR3 in DNA: TGTGCCAGCAGCGGCTACAGGGGGCTGAACACTGAAGCTTTCTTT.

This rearrangement joins TRBV28 to TRBJ1-1; no reliable D call. Trimming cost V 3 bases and J 5 bases, with 13 bases left between them. The CDR3 contains 14 residues. Germline V lookup: CDR1 MDHEN, CDR2 SYDVKM. The CDR3 bases are TGTGCCAGCAGTTTTATAGGGAGCGGGACTGAAGCTTTCTTT. Protein: CASSFIGSGTEAFF.

The rearrangement links TRBV11-2 to TRBJ2-3; TRBD2 matches 8 bases. With V trimmed by 1 base and J by 1 base, 4 bases remained unmatched. The CDR3 has 16 amino acids. The germline CDR1 and CDR2 sequences are SGHAT and FQNNGV. The CDR3 bases are TGTGCCAGCAGCTTAGGATTTAGCGGGGGCACAGATACGCAGTATTTT. This gives the protein CASSLGFSGGTDTQYF. The entire variable domain, with the rest obtained from reference TRBV11-2 and TRBJ2-3, is as follows: EAGVAQSPRYKIIEKRQSVAFWCNPISGHATLYWYQQILGQGPKLLIQFQNNGVVDDSQLPKDRFSAERLKGVDSTLKIQPAKLEDSAVYLCASSLGFSGGTDTQYFGPGTRLTVL.

The V gene is TRBV6-6, the J gene TRBJ2-7; possibly TRBD1 for D (6 bases). The germline V gene has CDR1 MNHNY and CDR2 SVGAGI (reference sequence). The ends were cut back, 2 bases at V and 5 bases at J, with 13 bases in the middle. This CDR3 spans 14 amino acids. The CDR3 spells CASSYDGGTHEQYF. CDR3 in DNA: TGTGCCAGCAGTTACGATGGGGGCACGCACGAGCAGTACTTC.

The chain joins TRBV27 to TRBJ2-3; TRBD2 matches at 12 bases. Trimming at V came to 3 bases and at J to 6 bases, leaving 4 bases not matched to a gene. CDR3 length: 15 amino acids. Germline loops: CDR1 MNHEY, CDR2 SMNVEV (reference sequence). The CDR3 nucleotides read TGTGCCAGCAGTTTCCTAGCGGGAGGGGGGGATACGCAGTATTTT. This gives the protein CASSFLAGGGDTQYF.

The chain links TRBV7-6 to TRBJ1-3, with 7 bases lining up with TRBD1. The CDR3 extends over 16 amino acids. The V and J ends lost 5 bases and 0 bases, in that order; junction bases with no gene match: 7. CDR1 and CDR2 from the germline V gene are SGHVS and FNYEAQ. The CDR3 region has the DNA TGTGCCAGCAGCGGAACGCAGGGGGGCTCTGGAAACACCATATATTTT. It specifies CASSGTQGGSGNTIYF.

This chain uses TRBV2 with TRBJ2-5, with 13 bases identical to TRBD2. Per germline, CDR1 SNHLY and CDR2 FYNNEI. The J segment lost 0 bases and the V segment lost 6 bases, leaving 28 bases of the junction unmatched. The CDR3 consists of 24 residues. The CDR3 spells CASRREIPMGGLLAGGPYQETQYF. DNA for the CDR3: TGTGCCAGCAGGAGGGAGATCCCAATGGGCGGCCTACTAGCGGGGGGGCCTTACCAAGAGACCCAGTACTTC.

This chain joins TRBV5-1 and TRBJ1-1, with D possibly TRBD1 on 6 matching bases. CDR1 and CDR2 from the germline V gene are SGHRS and YFSETQ. This CDR3 contains 14 residues. The V end was cut by 6 bases, the J end by 11 bases, with 23 bases between. As DNA, the CDR3 is TGCGCCAGCAACCCGGGAGGGCCGGGACAAGGTGCTTTCTTT. It translates to CASNPGGPGQGAFF. The full variable domain, rest sourced from reference TRBV5-1 and TRBJ1-1, is KAGVTQTPRYLIKTRGQQVTLSCSPISGHRSVSWYQQTPGQGLQFLFEYFSETQRNKGNFPGRFSGRQFSNSRSEMNVSTLELGDSALYLCASNPGGPGQGAFFGQGTRLTVV.

The chain couples TRBV4-1 to TRBJ2-2; D is perhaps TRBD1 (6 bases). V was pared by 4 bases and J by 4 bases, with 22 bases between. The CDR3 loop spans 18 amino acids. Germline CDR1 reads MGHRA; CDR2 reads YSYEKL. CDR3 residues: CASSRERRGALSTGELFF. The CDR3 DNA sequence: TGCGCCAGCAGCCGAGAGCGCAGGGGAGCTTTGAGCACCGGGGAGCTGTTTTTT.

This rearrangement joins TRBV28 to TRBJ2-2; D is possibly TRBD2 (5 bases). In germline, CDR1 is MDHEN, CDR2 SYDVKM. The length of the CDR3 is 15 residues. V lost 1 base and J lost 5, with 11 bases in between. CDR3 loop: CASSLFYRGTGELFF. CDR3 in DNA: TGTGCCAGCAGTTTATTTTACAGAGGGACCGGGGAGCTGTTTTTT.

J is TRBJ1-2 and V is TRBV23-1, with D perhaps matching TRBD1 (6 bases). TRBV23-1 is an ORF; its function is uncertain. The CDR3 has 11 amino acids. Trimming pared 6 bases from V and 8 bases from J, leaving 10 bases between. CDR3 coding DNA: TGCGCCAGCAGACAGGGTTGCGGCTACACCTTC. This codes for CASRQGCGYTF.

This chain connects TRBV5-1 to TRBJ1-4; 7 positions match TRBD1. CDR3 length: 15 amino acids. V was clipped by 2 bases and J by 6 bases; unmatched bases: 7. Germline V lookup: CDR1 SGHRS, CDR2 YFSETQ. The CDR3, as DNA: TGCGCCAGCAGCTTAACGGGACAGCAATATGAAAAACTGTTTTTT. This translates into CASSLTGQQYEKLFF.

The V call is TRBV6-1, the J call TRBJ1-2; possibly TRBD1 for D (5 bases). Germline CDR1 is MNHNS and CDR2 is SASEGT. V was shortened by 8 bases and J by 2 bases, with 9 bases between the two germline ends. The CDR3 consists of 12 residues. The CDR3 nucleotides are TGTGCCAGCGACAGACGAAACTATGGCTACACCTTC. It specifies CASDRRNYGYTF.

This chain uses TRBV4-1 with TRBJ1-2; 12 bases fit TRBD1. This CDR3 is 16 amino acids long. V dropped 3 bases and J dropped 8; count of bases not matched to a gene: 10. Germline V gene sequence: CDR1 MGHRA, CDR2 YSYEKL. The CDR3 protein is CASSQDRDRGHRGYTF. CDR3 sequence (DNA): TGCGCCAGCAGCCAGGACCGGGACAGGGGGCACAGGGGCTACACCTTC.